The clone carrying this TCR beta chain was observed a single time. Per the study methods: Estimated nucleated cell counts came from reference gene primer amplification. Using immunoSEQ multiplex PCR, the repertoire was profiled, and TCRdb retains in-frame clones only, with some absent. That table is the source of V, J and clone size, and D and trimming were worked out from the DNA. The sample yields roughly 410,000 clones, 89% seen once. The data were obtained in a study of blood T cell repertoires in COVID-19. Study information: The cDNA or gDNA used as material had been derived from T cells, B-cell-depleted T cells, or PBMCs.

Germline V CDR1 and CDR2: MNHEY, SVGAGI. The CDR3 runs to 13 residues. V gave up 5 bases and J gave up 7 bases, with 9 bases separating them. This sequence originates from a man aged 40-55 years with acute or convalescent COVID-19. The sample was peripheral blood. The chain joins TRBV6-5 to TRBJ1-6; D uncertain. The CDR3 DNA sequence: TGTGCCAGCAGTCTTACAGTGAATTCACCCCTCCACTTT. Its translation is CASSLTVNSPLHF.